The 9 T cell receptor beta chains below come from one sample, sequenced in a study of blood T cell repertoires in COVID-19 (dated by TCRdb to 2018 to 2021). The library was built by means of the immunoSEQ multiplex PCR assay. TCRdb mirrors the immuneACCESS table, restricted to in-frame sequences. Some clones are absent from its copies; in checked studies, under half trace to an unresolved V gene, and the reason for the others is unknown. This sample gives around 59,000 clones in total; about 90% of them show up just once. The top ten hold about 1.4% of the sample. Sequencing was carried out using peripheral blood. The receptors shown here come from a man in his sixties with acute or convalescent COVID-19.

The chain is built from TRBV11-3 and TRBJ2-1, with D unresolved. The CDR3 contains 19 residues. In germline, CDR1 is SGHNT, CDR2 YENEEA. V lost 0 bases, J lost 0 bases, and 18 bases lay in between. CDR3 DNA sequence: TGTGCCAGCAGCTTAGATCCCCCTAAGTACTTTAGCTCCTACAATGAGCAGTTCTTC. Translating gives CASSLDPPKYFSSYNEQFF.

This rearrangement joins TRBV30 to TRBJ1-2; TRBD1 might be the D (6 bases). Looked up from germline, CDR1 is GTSNPN and CDR2 is SVGIG (reference sequence). Trimming left V 4 bases short and J 6 bases short, with 12 bases between. CDR3 length: 12 residues. This chain's CDR3 is CAWKASGDGYTF. The CDR3 nucleotides read TGTGCCTGGAAGGCGTCAGGGGATGGCTACACCTTC.

This rearrangement joins TRBV25-1 to TRBJ2-1; 11 nucleotides agree with TRBD2. The germline V gene has CDR1 MGHDK and CDR2 SYGVNS. V shed 3 bases and J 5 bases; nucleotides not matched to a gene: 6. The CDR3 consists of 16 residues. The CDR3 reads CASSDLTSGNDNEQFF. The CDR3 nucleotides are TGTGCCAGCAGTGATTTGACTAGCGGGAACGACAATGAGCAGTTCTTC.

The chain carries TRBV2 and TRBJ1-4, with D maybe TRBD1 (5 bases). CDR3 length equals 16 residues. V was pared by 1 base and J by 0 bases, with 9 bases between. The germline gives CDR1 SNHLY, CDR2 FYNNEI. The CDR3 region has the DNA TGTGCCAGCAGTGAAGACAGGAGATCAACTAATGAAAAACTGTTTTTT. This encodes CASSEDRRSTNEKLFF.

The chain has TRBV28 and TRBJ1-1; 8 bases are shared with TRBD1. Germline V CDR1 and CDR2: MDHEN, SYDVKM. The CDR3 consists of 16 residues. J gave up 1 base and V 5 bases, and 9 bases lay outside the gene matches. The CDR3 reads CASSPSPGTGNTEAFF. The CDR3 nucleotides are TGTGCCAGCAGTCCTAGTCCCGGGACAGGGAACACTGAAGCTTTCTTT.

The genes are TRBV21-1 and TRBJ2-7; the D segment call TRBD1 is taken from the table without a DNA check. TRBV21-1 is given as a pseudogene. CDR3 length: 15 residues. The chain's CDR3 is CASRAPDRVPYEQYF. The CDR3 DNA is TGTGCCAGCAGGGCCCCGGACAGGGTTCCCTACGAGCAGTACTTC.

The gene calls are TRBV2 and TRBJ1-2, with TRBD1 matching 7 bases. The CDR3 consists of 17 residues. The germline gives CDR1 SNHLY, CDR2 FYNNEI. The V segment lost 5 bases and the J segment 7 bases; nucleotides outside the gene matches: 19. The CDR3: CASSRDRATTRRGGYTF. The CDR3 coding sequence is TGTGCCAGCAGTAGAGACAGGGCCACCACCCGGCGGGGTGGCTACACCTTC.

The V call is TRBV28, the J call TRBJ2-3; D is uncertain. The length of the CDR3 is 17 residues. The germline V gene encodes CDR1 MDHEN and CDR2 SYDVKM. Trimming took off 2 bases at V and 0 bases at J, with 15 bases between the two ends. CDR3 nucleotides: TGTGCCAGCAGTTTACCCGTGAATCTAGATAGCACAGATACGCAGTATTTT. Encoded protein: CASSLPVNLDSTDTQYF.

For the CDR3, the DNA is TGTGCCAGCAGCCAGACAGGGGGGAACACTGAAGCTTTCTTT. It specifies CASSQTGGNTEAFF. The chain employs TRBV4-2 and TRBJ1-1, with 9 bases that match TRBD1. CDR3 length equals 14 residues. The junction had 0 bases not matched to a gene; V was cut back by 3 bases and J by 1 base. Germline-derived CDR1 and CDR2 are LGHNA and YNFKEQ.